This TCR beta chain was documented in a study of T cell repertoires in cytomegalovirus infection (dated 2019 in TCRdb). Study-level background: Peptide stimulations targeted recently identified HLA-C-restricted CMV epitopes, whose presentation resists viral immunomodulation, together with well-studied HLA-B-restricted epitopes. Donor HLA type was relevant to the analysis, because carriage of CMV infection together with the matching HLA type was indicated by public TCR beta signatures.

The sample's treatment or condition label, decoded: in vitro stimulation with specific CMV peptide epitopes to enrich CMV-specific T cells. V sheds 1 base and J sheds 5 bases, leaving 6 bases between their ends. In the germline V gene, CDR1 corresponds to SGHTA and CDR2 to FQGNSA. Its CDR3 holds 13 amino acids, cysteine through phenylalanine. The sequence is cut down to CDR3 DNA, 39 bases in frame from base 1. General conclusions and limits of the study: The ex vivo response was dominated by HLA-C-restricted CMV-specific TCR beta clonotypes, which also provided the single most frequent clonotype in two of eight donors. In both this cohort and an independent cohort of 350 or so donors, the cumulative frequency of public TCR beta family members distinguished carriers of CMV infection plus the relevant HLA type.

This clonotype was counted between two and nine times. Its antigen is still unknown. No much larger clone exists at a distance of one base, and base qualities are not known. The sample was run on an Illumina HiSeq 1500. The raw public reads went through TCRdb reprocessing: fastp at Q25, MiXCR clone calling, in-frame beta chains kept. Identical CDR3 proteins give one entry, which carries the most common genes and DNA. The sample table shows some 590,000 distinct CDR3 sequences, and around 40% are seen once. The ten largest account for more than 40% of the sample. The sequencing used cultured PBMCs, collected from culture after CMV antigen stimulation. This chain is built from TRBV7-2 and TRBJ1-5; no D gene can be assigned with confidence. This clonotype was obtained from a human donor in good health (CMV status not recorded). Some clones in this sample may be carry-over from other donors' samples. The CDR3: CASSLGSHQPQHF. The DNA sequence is TGTGCCAGCAGCTTAGGGTCTCATCAGCCCCAGCATTTT.